Detailed here is one T cell receptor beta chain. This clonotype occurred many times. Its antigen is not yet known. No qualities accompany the bases; no much larger clone lies one base away. These data belong to a study of spatial heterogeneity in lung cancer (dated by TCRdb to between 2018 and 2021). For the study in its entirety: Beta-chain transcripts were consistently detected in greater numbers than alpha-chain transcripts, which likely reflects a higher abundance of beta-chain transcripts. At surgery, both alpha and beta chains were TCR-sequenced in under 250 tumor regions, about 64 matched nontumor lung samples and 56 PBMC samples. Nonsynonymous mutation counts, determined by whole-exome sequencing of tumor tissue, were related to features of the TCR repertoire. In non-small cell lung cancer, the study quantitatively compared TCR alpha and beta repertoires across several tumor regions, matched nontumor lung, and blood. In the raw uncorrected reads, each unique combination of TCR and UMI appeared more than ten times on average.

Points the paper makes about the study in general: Additional single-cell paired TCR alpha and beta sequencing was considered necessary to confirm, at a functional level, the hypothesis that regional TCRs recognize regional mutations. Ubiquitous expanded tumor TCRs showed up in blood more often at tumor resection than at routine follow-up.

From the cysteine through the phenylalanine, the CDR3 covers 16 amino acids. CDR3 DNA is the only sequence kept; it has 48 bases, read in frame from the first base. As encoded in the germline V gene (reference sequence), CDR1 is MNHNY while CDR2 is SVGAGI. Relative to germline, V is missing 6 bases and J is missing 9 bases, with 12 bases of the junction outside any gene match. This specimen's time point label, interpreted: sample taken at primary tumor resection. Without any cell sorting, TCR sequencing was performed on whole RNA extracted either from tumor and nontumor lung tissue or from cryopreserved PBMC samples. The donors were some 70 patients from the lung TRACERx cohort who had early-stage, untreated non-small cell lung cancer. Only patients for whom sufficient RNA was available from at least two tumor regions were selected for TCR sequencing. The library was built by means of 5' RACE. Sequencing used a NextSeq 500. The TCR library protocol attached a unique molecular identifier to each TCR cDNA molecule to allow correction of PCR and sequencing errors. In the source study's methods: TCR identification, UMI-based error correction and CDR3 extraction were performed with Decombinator tools. TCRs above a frequency of 2 per 1,000, corresponding to the top 1% of the tumor frequency distribution, were defined as expanded. Renyi diversity was calculated using the R vegan package after each repertoire was subsampled 100 times to 5,000 TCRs. CDR3 similarity networks were built from amino acid triplet string-kernel similarity, with CDR3s being connected when pairwise similarity was above 0.82. Clones were called with MiXCR by TCRdb after fastp trimmed the public reads at Q25, and only in-frame beta chains were retained. Identical CDR3 proteins give one entry, which carries the most common genes and DNA. In this record, the V and J calls reflect TCRdb's handling and not the investigators' own analysis. Across this sample there are some 47,000 distinct CDR3 sequences, with less than 9% seen only once. The top ten hold approximately 2.9% of the sample.

This chain joins TRBV6-6 to TRBJ2-4, with 12 bases in between that match TRBD2. This clonotype was sampled from a female donor with early-stage non-small cell lung cancer. The starting material was PBMCs, obtained at surgery. The nucleotide sequence reads TGTGCCAGCAGACCAACCCCTAGCGGGGGGGCGGGCATTCAGTACTTC. It is translated as CASRPTPSGGAGIQYF.